This T cell receptor beta chain was obtained from a study of glioma-infiltrating T cells after dendritic cell vaccination. Profiled with immunoSEQ multiplex PCR; TCRdb holds only in-frame clones, not every one. The sample holds approximately 99,000 clones, 65% to 85% seen once. Noted time point: after dendritic cell vaccination, including at tumor progression/relapse. The CDR3 is 14 amino acids. Germline CDR1 is SGHTA and CDR2 is FQGTGA. The junction had 6 bases not matched to a gene; V was cut back by 5 bases and J by 10 bases. This clonotype was sampled from a human donor with glioblastoma. The gene calls are TRBV7-3 and TRBJ1-6; 9 nucleotides align to TRBD1. Specimen: blood, collected after dendritic cell vaccination. Here the CDR3 reads CASSPGTGLSPLHF. In DNA form, the CDR3 reads TGTGCCAGCAGCCCCGGGACAGGGTTATCACCCCTCCACTTT.